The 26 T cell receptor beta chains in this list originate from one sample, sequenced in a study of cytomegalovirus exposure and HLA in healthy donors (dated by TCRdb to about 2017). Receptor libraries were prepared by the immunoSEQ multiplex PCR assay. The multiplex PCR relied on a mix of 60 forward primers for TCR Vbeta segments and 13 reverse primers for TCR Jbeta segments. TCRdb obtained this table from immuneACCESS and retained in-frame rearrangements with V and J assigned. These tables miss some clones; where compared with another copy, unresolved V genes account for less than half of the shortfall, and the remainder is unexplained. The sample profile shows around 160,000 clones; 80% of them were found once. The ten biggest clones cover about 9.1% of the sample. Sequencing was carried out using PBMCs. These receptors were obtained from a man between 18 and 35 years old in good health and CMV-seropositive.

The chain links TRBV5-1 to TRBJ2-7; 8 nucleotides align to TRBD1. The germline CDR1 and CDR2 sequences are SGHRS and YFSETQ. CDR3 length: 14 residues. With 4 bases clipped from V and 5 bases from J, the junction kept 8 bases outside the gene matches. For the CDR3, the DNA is TGCGCCAGCAGCCAGGACAGGGTTTATCACGAGCAGTACTTC. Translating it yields CASSQDRVYHEQYF.

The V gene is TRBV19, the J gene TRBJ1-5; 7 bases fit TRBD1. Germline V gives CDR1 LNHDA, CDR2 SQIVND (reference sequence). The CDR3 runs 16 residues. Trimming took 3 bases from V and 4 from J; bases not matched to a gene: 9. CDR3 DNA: TGTGCCAGTAGTATGGCCGGGACAGTAAAAAATCAGCCCCAGCATTTT. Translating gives CASSMAGTVKNQPQHF. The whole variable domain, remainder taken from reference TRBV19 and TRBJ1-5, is DGGITQSPKYLFRKEGQNVTLSCEQNLNHDAMYWYRQDPGQGLRLIYYSQIVNDFQKGDIAEGYSVSREKKESFPLTVTSAQKNPTAFYLCASSMAGTVKNQPQHFGDGTRLSIL.

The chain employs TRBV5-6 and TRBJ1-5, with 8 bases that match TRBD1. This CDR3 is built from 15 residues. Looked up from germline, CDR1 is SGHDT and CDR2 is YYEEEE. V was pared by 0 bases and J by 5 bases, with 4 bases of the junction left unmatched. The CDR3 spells CASSLAGTGYQPQHF. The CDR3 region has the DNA TGTGCCAGCAGCTTGGCGGGGACAGGTTATCAGCCCCAGCATTTT.

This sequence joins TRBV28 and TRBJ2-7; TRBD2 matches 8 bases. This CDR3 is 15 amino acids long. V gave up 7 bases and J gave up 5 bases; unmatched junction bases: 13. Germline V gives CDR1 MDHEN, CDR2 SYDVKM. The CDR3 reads CASTPPGAGGNEQYF. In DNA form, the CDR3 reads TGTGCCAGCACCCCACCGGGCGCGGGAGGCAACGAGCAGTACTTC.

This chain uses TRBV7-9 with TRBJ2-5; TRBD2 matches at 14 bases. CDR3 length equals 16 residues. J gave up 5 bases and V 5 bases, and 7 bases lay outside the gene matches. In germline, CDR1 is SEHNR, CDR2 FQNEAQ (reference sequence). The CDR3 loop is CASSMGLAGVRETQYF. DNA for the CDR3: TGTGCCAGCAGCATGGGACTAGCGGGAGTAAGGGAGACCCAGTACTTC. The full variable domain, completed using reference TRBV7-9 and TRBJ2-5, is DTGVSQNPRHKITKRGQNVTFRCDPISEHNRLYWYRQTLGQGPEFLTYFQNEAQLEKSRLLSDRFSAERPKGSFSTLEIQRTEQGDSAMYLCASSMGLAGVRETQYFGPGTRLLVL.

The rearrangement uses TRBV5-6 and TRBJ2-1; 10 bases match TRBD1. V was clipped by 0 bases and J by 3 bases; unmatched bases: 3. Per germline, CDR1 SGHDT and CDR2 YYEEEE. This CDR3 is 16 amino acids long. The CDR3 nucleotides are TGTGCCAGCAGCTTGGGTTGGACAGGGGGCTACAATGAGCAGTTCTTC. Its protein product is CASSLGWTGGYNEQFF.

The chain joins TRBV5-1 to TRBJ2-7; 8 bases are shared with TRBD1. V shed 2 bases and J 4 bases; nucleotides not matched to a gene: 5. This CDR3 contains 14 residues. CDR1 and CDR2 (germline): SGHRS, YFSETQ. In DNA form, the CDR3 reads TGCGCCAGCAGCTTAGGGACAGGACCATACGAGCAGTACTTC. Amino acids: CASSLGTGPYEQYF.

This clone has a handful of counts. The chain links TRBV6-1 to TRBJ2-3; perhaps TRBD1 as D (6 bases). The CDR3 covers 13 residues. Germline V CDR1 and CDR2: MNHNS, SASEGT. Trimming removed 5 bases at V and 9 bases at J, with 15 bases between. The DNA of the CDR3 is TGTGCCAGCAGTAACCGGGACACGGGAACGCAGTATTTT. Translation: CASSNRDTGTQYF.

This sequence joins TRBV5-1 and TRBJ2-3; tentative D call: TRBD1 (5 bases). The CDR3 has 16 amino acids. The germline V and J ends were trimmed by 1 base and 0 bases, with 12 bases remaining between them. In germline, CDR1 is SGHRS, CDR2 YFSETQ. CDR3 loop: CASSLSLDTSTDTQYF. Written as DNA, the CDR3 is TGCGCCAGCAGCTTGTCTCTGGACACTAGCACAGATACGCAGTATTTT.

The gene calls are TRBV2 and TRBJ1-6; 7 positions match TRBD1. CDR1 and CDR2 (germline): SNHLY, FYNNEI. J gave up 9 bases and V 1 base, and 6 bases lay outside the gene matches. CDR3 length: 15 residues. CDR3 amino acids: CASSEGTGDSSPLHF. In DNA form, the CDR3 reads TGTGCCAGCAGTGAAGGGACAGGTGACAGTTCACCCCTCCACTTT.

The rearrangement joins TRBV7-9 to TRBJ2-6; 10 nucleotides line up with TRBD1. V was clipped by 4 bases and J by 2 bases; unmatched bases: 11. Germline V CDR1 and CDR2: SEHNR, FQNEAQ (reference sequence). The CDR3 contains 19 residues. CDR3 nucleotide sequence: TGTGCCAGCAGCTCGCAAACCGGGACAGGGGCCCCTGGGGCCAACGTCCTGACTTTC. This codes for CASSSQTGTGAPGANVLTF.

CDR3 region: CASSPYDREAFF. Written as DNA, the CDR3 is TGTGCCAGCAGTCCATATGACAGGGAAGCTTTCTTT. This chain joins TRBV28 and TRBJ1-1; D possibly corresponds to TRBD1 (6 bases). CDR3 length equals 12 residues. With 5 bases removed from V and 8 bases from J, the gap between germline ends came to 12 bases. Germline V gene sequence: CDR1 MDHEN, CDR2 SYDVKM.

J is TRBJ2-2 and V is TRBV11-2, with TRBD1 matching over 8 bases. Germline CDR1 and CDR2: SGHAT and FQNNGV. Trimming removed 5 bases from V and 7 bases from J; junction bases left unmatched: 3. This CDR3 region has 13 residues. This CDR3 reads CASSTDRGGELFF. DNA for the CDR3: TGTGCCAGCAGCACAGACAGGGGCGGGGAGCTGTTTTTT. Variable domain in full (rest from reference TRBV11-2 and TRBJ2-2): EAGVAQSPRYKIIEKRQSVAFWCNPISGHATLYWYQQILGQGPKLLIQFQNNGVVDDSQLPKDRFSAERLKGVDSTLKIQPAKLEDSAVYLCASSTDRGGELFFGEGSRLTVL.

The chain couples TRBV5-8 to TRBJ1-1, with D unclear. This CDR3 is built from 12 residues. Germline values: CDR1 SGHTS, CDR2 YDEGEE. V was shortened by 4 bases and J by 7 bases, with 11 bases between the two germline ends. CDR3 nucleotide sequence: TGTGCCAGCAGCCCGGGAGGCAATGAAGCTTTCTTT. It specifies CASSPGGNEAFF.

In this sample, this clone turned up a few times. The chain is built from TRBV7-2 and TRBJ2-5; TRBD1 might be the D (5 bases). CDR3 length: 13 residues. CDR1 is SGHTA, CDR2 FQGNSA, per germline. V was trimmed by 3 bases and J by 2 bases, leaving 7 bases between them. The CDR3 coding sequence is TGTGCCAGCAGCTTTAGACAGCAAGAGACCCAGTACTTC. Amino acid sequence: CASSFRQQETQYF.

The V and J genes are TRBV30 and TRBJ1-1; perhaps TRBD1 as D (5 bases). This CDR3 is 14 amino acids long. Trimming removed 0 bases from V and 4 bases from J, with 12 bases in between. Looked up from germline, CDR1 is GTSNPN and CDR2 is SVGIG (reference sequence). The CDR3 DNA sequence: TGTGCCTGGAGTGTAGCAGGGAGGGGCACTGAAGCTTTCTTT. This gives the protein CAWSVAGRGTEAFF.

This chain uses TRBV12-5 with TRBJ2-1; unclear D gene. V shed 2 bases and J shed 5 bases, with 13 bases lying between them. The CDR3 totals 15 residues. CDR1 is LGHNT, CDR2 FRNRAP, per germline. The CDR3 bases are TGTGCTAGTGGTTTGTCCGGAGACTGGAACAATGAGCAGTTCTTC. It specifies CASGLSGDWNNEQFF.

The CDR3, as DNA: TGTGCCAGTATGAAGACAGCCGGGGAGCTGTTTTTT. Protein sequence: CASMKTAGELFF. The gene calls are TRBV19 and TRBJ2-2; weak D call: TRBD1 (5 bases). The CDR3 is 12 residues long. In germline, CDR1 is LNHDA, CDR2 SQIVND (reference sequence). V lost 7 bases, J lost 6 bases, and 9 bases lay in between.

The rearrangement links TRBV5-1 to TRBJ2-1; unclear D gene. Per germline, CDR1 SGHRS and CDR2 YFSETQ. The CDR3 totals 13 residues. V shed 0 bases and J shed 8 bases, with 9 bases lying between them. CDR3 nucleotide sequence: TGCGCCAGCAGCTTGGGTGGGCTGGATGAGCAGTTCTTC. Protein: CASSLGGLDEQFF.

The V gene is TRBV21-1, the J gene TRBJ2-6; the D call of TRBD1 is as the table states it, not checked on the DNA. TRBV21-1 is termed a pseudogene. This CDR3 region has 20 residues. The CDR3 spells CASSKEMTGGASSGANVLTF. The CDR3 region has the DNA TGTGCCAGCAGCAAAGAGATGACAGGGGGCGCCTCCTCTGGGGCCAACGTCCTGACTTTC.

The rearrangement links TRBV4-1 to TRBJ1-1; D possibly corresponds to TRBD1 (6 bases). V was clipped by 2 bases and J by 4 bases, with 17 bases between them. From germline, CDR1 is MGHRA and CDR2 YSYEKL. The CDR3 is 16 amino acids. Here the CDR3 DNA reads TGCGCCAGCAGCCAACCTGGACAGCCGGGCGGCACTGAAGCTTTCTTT. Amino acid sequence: CASSQPGQPGGTEAFF.

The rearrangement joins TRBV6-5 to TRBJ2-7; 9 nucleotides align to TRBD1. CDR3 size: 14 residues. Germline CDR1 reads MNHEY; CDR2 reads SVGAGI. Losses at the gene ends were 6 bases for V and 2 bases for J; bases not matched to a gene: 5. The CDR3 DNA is TGTGCCAGCAGAAGCACAGGGGGCCCCTACGAGCAGTACTTC. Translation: CASRSTGGPYEQYF.

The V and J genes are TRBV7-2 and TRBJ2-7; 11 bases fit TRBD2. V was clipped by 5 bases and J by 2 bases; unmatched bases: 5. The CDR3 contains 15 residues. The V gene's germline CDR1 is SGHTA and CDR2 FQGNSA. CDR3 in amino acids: CASSLTSGGAYEQYF. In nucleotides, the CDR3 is TGTGCCAGCAGCCTTACTAGCGGGGGAGCCTACGAGCAGTACTTC.

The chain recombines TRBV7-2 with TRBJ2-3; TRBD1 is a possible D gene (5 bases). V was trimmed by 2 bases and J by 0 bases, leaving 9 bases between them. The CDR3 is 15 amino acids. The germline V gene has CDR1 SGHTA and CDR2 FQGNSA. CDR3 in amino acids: CASSLRDSSTDTQYF. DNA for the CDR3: TGTGCCAGCAGCTTAAGAGACAGTAGCACAGATACGCAGTATTTT. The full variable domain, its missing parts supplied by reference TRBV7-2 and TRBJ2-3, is GAGVSQSPSNKVTEKGKDVELRCDPISGHTALYWYRQSLGQGLEFLIYFQGNSAPDKSGLPSDRFSAERTGGSVSTLTIQRTQQEDSAVYLCASSLRDSSTDTQYFGPGTRLTVL.

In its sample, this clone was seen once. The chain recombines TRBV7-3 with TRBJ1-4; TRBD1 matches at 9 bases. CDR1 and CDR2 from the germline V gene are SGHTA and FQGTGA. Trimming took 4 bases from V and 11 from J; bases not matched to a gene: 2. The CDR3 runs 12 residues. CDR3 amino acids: CASSSDRGKLFF. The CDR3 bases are TGTGCCAGCAGCTCTGACAGGGGGAAACTGTTTTTT.

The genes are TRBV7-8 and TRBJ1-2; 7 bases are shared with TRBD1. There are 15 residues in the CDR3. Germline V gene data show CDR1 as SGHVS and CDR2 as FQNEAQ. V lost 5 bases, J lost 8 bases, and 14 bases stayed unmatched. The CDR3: CASSITGVAVFGYTF. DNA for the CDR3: TGTGCCAGCAGCATAACAGGGGTCGCGGTTTTCGGCTACACCTTC.